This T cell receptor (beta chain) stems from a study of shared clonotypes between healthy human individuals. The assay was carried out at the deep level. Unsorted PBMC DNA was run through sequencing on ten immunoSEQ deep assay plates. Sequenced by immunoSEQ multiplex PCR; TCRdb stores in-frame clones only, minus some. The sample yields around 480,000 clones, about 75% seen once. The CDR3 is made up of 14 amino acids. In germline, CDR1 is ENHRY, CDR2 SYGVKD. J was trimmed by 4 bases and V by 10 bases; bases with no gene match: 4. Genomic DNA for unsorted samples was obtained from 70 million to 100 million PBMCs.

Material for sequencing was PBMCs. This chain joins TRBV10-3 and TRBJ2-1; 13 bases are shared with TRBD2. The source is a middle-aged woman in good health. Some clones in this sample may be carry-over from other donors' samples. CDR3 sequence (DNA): TGTGCCACCGGACTAGCGGGAGATTACAATGAGCAGTTCTTC. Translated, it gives CATGLAGDYNEQFF.